Listed below are T cell receptor beta chains from one sample, sequenced in a study of esophageal squamous cell carcinoma under preoperative chemotherapy. One entry per CDR3 protein, called by TCRdb with MiXCR from the PCR reads. The sample lists around 14,000 distinct CDR3 sequences, roughly 60% seen once, with around 50% in the top ten. This sample was obtained from a patient given preoperative chemotherapy. The receptors stem from a human donor with esophageal squamous cell carcinoma. The donor label of this sample is uncertain. The CDR3 runs from the conserved cysteine through the conserved F or W. The order of the fields is clone size, V gene, D gene, J gene, CDR3 DNA, CDR3 protein. D genes are given only for firm matches. The size entry is marked missing in some rows and otherwise reads once, few, many or a size class.

abundance: once; v_gene: TRBV6-1; d_gene: TRBD2; j_gene: TRBJ2-3; CDR3nt: TGTGCCAGGGGTCGGGGGGGCCGGGACCAAGAGACGCAGTATTTT; CDR3aa: CARGRGGRDQETQYF
abundance: -; v_gene: TRBV10-2; d_gene: TRBD2; j_gene: TRBJ2-3; CDR3nt: TGCGCCAGCAGTGAGACTAGCGGGAGGGGTGATACGCAGTATTTT; CDR3aa: CASSETSGRGDTQYF
abundance: -; v_gene: TRBV6-1; d_gene: TRBD1; j_gene: TRBJ2-3; CDR3nt: TGTGCCAGCAGGGGGCAGGGGGCCACAGATACGCAGTATTTT; CDR3aa: CASRGQGATDTQYF
abundance: -; v_gene: TRBV6-8; d_gene: -; j_gene: TRBJ2-4; CDR3nt: TGCGGCGGCAGTGGAGTGAGAGCCAAAGACATGCAGTACTTC; CDR3aa: CGGSGVRAKDMQYF
abundance: -; v_gene: TRBV6-1; d_gene: -; j_gene: TRBJ2-5; CDR3nt: TGTGCCAGCAGCACAAGTTGGTACCAAGAGACCCAGTACTTC; CDR3aa: CASSTSWYQETQYF
abundance: -; v_gene: TRBV6-1; d_gene: -; j_gene: TRBJ2-1; CDR3nt: TGTGCCAGCAGTGTTTCCCCTGCCAATGAGCAGTTCTTC; CDR3aa: CASSVSPANEQFF
abundance: medium-sized; v_gene: TRBV6-1; d_gene: -; j_gene: TRBJ2-1; CDR3nt: TGTGCCAGCAGCCCGGGAGTTGGGGTCCTGGGCAATGAGCAGTTCTTC; CDR3aa: CASSPGVGVLGNEQFF
abundance: few; v_gene: TRBV12-3/TRBV12-4; d_gene: -; j_gene: TRBJ2-1; CDR3nt: TGTGCCAGCAGTTTAGAGGGCTTACATGAGCAGTTCTTC; CDR3aa: CASSLEGLHEQFF
abundance: -; v_gene: TRBV7-2; d_gene: -; j_gene: TRBJ1-4; CDR3nt: TGTGCCAGCACCCCCGGGACTGCTAATGAAAAACTGTTTTTT; CDR3aa: CASTPGTANEKLFF
abundance: -; v_gene: TRBV6-1; d_gene: -; j_gene: TRBJ2-2; CDR3nt: TGTGCCAGCAGTGAGGTAGTTGGCACAGAGGCGCTGTATTTT; CDR3aa: CASSEVVGTEALYF
abundance: -; v_gene: TRBV10-1; d_gene: -; j_gene: TRBJ2-3; CDR3nt: TGCGCCAGCGGCAGGGCCACAGAGACGCAGTATTTT; CDR3aa: CASGRATETQYF
abundance: -; v_gene: TRBV12-3/TRBV12-4; d_gene: TRBD2; j_gene: TRBJ2-3; CDR3nt: TGTGCCAGCAGTGCTTACGGGGGGGGAGACCCAGATACGCAGTATTTC; CDR3aa: CASSAYGGGDPDTQYF
abundance: few; v_gene: TRBV11-2; d_gene: -; j_gene: TRBJ2-3; CDR3nt: TGTGCCAGCAGCTTAGGTAGCCGACAGGGGAGGGGAGATACGCAGTATTTT; CDR3aa: CASSLGSRQGRGDTQYF
abundance: -; v_gene: TRBV7-2; d_gene: TRBD2; j_gene: TRBJ2-3; CDR3nt: TGTGCGGGCAGCGGGGCCAGTGGCCTAGATACGCAGTATTTC; CDR3aa: CAGSGASGLDTQYF
abundance: -; v_gene: TRBV6-4; d_gene: -; j_gene: TRBJ2-2; CDR3nt: TGTGCCAGCAGTGACTCGTCCCTCGGGAACAACAATGAGCAGTTTTTC; CDR3aa: CASSDSSLGNNNEQFF
abundance: -; v_gene: TRBV6-1; d_gene: TRBD2; j_gene: TRBJ2-3; CDR3nt: TGTGCCAGCGGGGGGGGTGGGGGGGGAGCCCAAGATACGCAGTATTTC; CDR3aa: CASGGGGGGAQDTQYF
abundance: few; v_gene: TRBV6-1; d_gene: -; j_gene: TRBJ2-4; CDR3nt: TGTGCCAGCAGTGAAGGTATACAGGGACCCAAAGATACGCAGTACTTC; CDR3aa: CASSEGIQGPKDTQYF
abundance: -; v_gene: TRBV14; d_gene: -; j_gene: TRBJ2-1; CDR3nt: TGTGCCAGCAGCCCCCCCCCGGGTAGCTCTGGAGAGACCCAGTTCTTC; CDR3aa: CASSPPPGSSGETQFF
abundance: -; v_gene: TRBV6-1; d_gene: -; j_gene: TRBJ2-3; CDR3nt: TGTGCCAGCAAAAGGGGAGGGAGGGACAAAGATACGCAGTATTTC; CDR3aa: CASKRGGRDKDTQYF
abundance: -; v_gene: TRBV6-1; d_gene: TRBD2; j_gene: TRBJ2-3; CDR3nt: TGTGCCAGCCTCGGACTAGCGGGGGCCCCGGGCACAGATACGCAGTATTTT; CDR3aa: CASLGLAGAPGTDTQYF
abundance: -; v_gene: TRBV10-3; d_gene: -; j_gene: TRBJ2-3; CDR3nt: TGTGCGGGGGTGGGGGGAGGTGAGAAAGAGACGCAGTATTTT; CDR3aa: CAGVGGGEKETQYF
abundance: -; v_gene: TRBV27; d_gene: -; j_gene: TRBJ2-7; CDR3nt: TGTGCCAGCATGAGGCGGAGCTCCTACGAGCAGTACTTC; CDR3aa: CASMRRSSYEQYF
abundance: -; v_gene: TRBV10-1; d_gene: TRBD2; j_gene: TRBJ2-3; CDR3nt: TGCGGCGGGGGACCTGGGAGCAGTGATACAGATACGCAGTATTTC; CDR3aa: CGGGPGSSDTDTQYF
abundance: few; v_gene: TRBV6-1; d_gene: -; j_gene: TRBJ2-7; CDR3nt: TGTGCCAGCAGACGGGATGGGAGTGGGCAGAAGCAGTACTTC; CDR3aa: CASRRDGSGQKQYF
abundance: -; v_gene: TRBV6-5; d_gene: TRBD1; j_gene: TRBJ2-2; CDR3nt: TGTGCCAGCAGTTACGGCGGACAGGCCTTCAGGGAGCTGTTTTTC; CDR3aa: CASSYGGQAFRELFF
abundance: many; v_gene: TRBV6-4; d_gene: TRBD2; j_gene: TRBJ2-3; CDR3nt: TGTGCCAGCAGTCGTGAGGCGGGAGGAAGCACAGATACGCAGTATTTT; CDR3aa: CASSREAGGSTDTQYF
abundance: -; v_gene: TRBV9; d_gene: -; j_gene: TRBJ2-1; CDR3nt: TGTGCCAGCAGCGATCCGTATCGGGACTCGGGGTATGAGCAGTTCTTC; CDR3aa: CASSDPYRDSGYEQFF
abundance: -; v_gene: TRBV6-5; d_gene: TRBD2; j_gene: TRBJ2-3; CDR3nt: TGTGCCAGCAGTTACTCAGGGGGGTCTGGACTAGCGGACCCAGATACGCAGTACTTT; CDR3aa: CASSYSGGSGLADPDTQYF
abundance: -; v_gene: TRBV6-5; d_gene: -; j_gene: TRBJ2-3; CDR3nt: TGTGCCAGCAGCTTAGGGCTCCCCAAAGATACGCAGTATTTC; CDR3aa: CASSLGLPKDTQYF
abundance: many; v_gene: TRBV6-1; d_gene: -; j_gene: TRBJ1-2; CDR3nt: TGTGCCAGCAGTGAATCCTACTATGGCTACACCTTC; CDR3aa: CASSESYYGYTF
abundance: -; v_gene: TRBV6-1; d_gene: TRBD1; j_gene: TRBJ1-1; CDR3nt: TGTGCCAGCAGACTACAGGGGGCTGAGACTGAAGCTTTCTTT; CDR3aa: CASRLQGAETEAFF
abundance: once; v_gene: TRBV7-2; d_gene: -; j_gene: TRBJ2-1; CDR3nt: TGTGCCAGCAGCCATGCCGCGGCAGTCCAAGAGACCCTGTTCTTC; CDR3aa: CASSHAAAVQETLFF
abundance: -; v_gene: TRBV10-3; d_gene: -; j_gene: TRBJ2-7; CDR3nt: TGTGCGGGGAGTGGGGGGAGGTACAAAGATACGCAGTACTTC; CDR3aa: CAGSGGRYKDTQYF
abundance: -; v_gene: TRBV6-5; d_gene: -; j_gene: TRBJ1-1; CDR3nt: TGTGCCAGCAGTTACTCTTCGGGGGAAGCTTTCTTT; CDR3aa: CASSYSSGEAFF
abundance: -; v_gene: TRBV6-5; d_gene: TRBD2; j_gene: TRBJ2-6; CDR3nt: TGTGCCAGCAGTTCCGACGGGGGGACTCTTCCCGGGTCCTACGTGCAGTCCTTC; CDR3aa: CASSSDGGTLPGSYVQSF
abundance: -; v_gene: TRBV7-2; d_gene: TRBD2; j_gene: TRBJ2-1; CDR3nt: TGTGCCAGCAGCTTAGATCCTAGCGGCTACGAGCAGTTCTTC; CDR3aa: CASSLDPSGYEQFF
abundance: -; v_gene: TRBV6-1; d_gene: TRBD2; j_gene: TRBJ2-1; CDR3nt: TGTGCCAGCAGGCTACTAGCGGGAGGGCCGGGAAATGAGCAGTTCTTC; CDR3aa: CASRLLAGGPGNEQFF
abundance: -; v_gene: TRBV6-1; d_gene: TRBD1; j_gene: TRBJ1-6; CDR3nt: TGTGCCAGCAGTGCTGGTAGGACAGGGGATAATTCACCCCTCCACTTT; CDR3aa: CASSAGRTGDNSPLHF
abundance: -; v_gene: TRBV7-6; d_gene: -; j_gene: TRBJ2-1; CDR3nt: TGTGCCAGCAGCCCCAGGACCGGGGGAGAGCAGTTCTTC; CDR3aa: CASSPRTGGEQFF
abundance: -; v_gene: TRBV7-2; d_gene: -; j_gene: TRBJ2-5; CDR3nt: TGTGCCAGCAGCCCACAGCACGGCGGGGTCGGGACCCAGTACTTC; CDR3aa: CASSPQHGGVGTQYF
abundance: -; v_gene: TRBV6-1; d_gene: -; j_gene: TRBJ2-3; CDR3nt: TGTGCCAGCACCCCGGGACGGACAACAGATACGCAGTATTTT; CDR3aa: CASTPGRTTDTQYF
abundance: many; v_gene: TRBV25-1; d_gene: -; j_gene: TRBJ2-2; CDR3nt: TGTGCCAGCAGTGATTCTCGGACAGCAAACACCGGGGAGCTGTTTTTT; CDR3aa: CASSDSRTANTGELFF
abundance: few; v_gene: TRBV6-1; d_gene: TRBD1; j_gene: TRBJ1-2; CDR3nt: TGTGCCAGCTGCCGGGACAGGGGGTTCTATGGCTACACCTTC; CDR3aa: CASCRDRGFYGYTF
abundance: -; v_gene: TRBV6-1; d_gene: -; j_gene: TRBJ2-3; CDR3nt: TGTGCCAGCAGGGGAGGTGGGCAGGGACCCAAAGATACGCAGTACTTT; CDR3aa: CASRGGGQGPKDTQYF